These 16 T cell receptor beta chains were sequenced from one sample in a study of blood T cell repertoires in COVID-19. The assay was immunoSEQ multiplex PCR, and TCRdb's table has in-frame clones only and misses some. This sample has 25,000 to 35,000 clones, with roughly 89% found just once. Source material: peripheral blood. These TCRs come from a human donor with acute or convalescent COVID-19. The donor label of this sample is uncertain.

DNA of the CDR3: TGTGCCAGCTCACCCCCAGGAGCGGGGGATCCCCGGGGCATTCAGTACTTC. It specifies CASSPPGAGDPRGIQYF. V usage is TRBV18 and J usage is TRBJ2-4; 8 nucleotides match TRBD2. V lost 3 bases and J lost 9; bases outside the gene matches: 16. Per germline, CDR1 KGHSH and CDR2 LQKENI. The CDR3 consists of 17 residues. The full variable domain, rest sourced from reference TRBV18 and TRBJ2-4, is NAGVMQNPRHLVRRRGQEARLRCSPMKGHSHVYWYRQLPEEGLKFMVYLQKENIIDESGMPKERFSAEFPKEGPSILRIQQVVRGDSAAYFCASSPPGAGDPRGIQYFGAGTRLSVL.

This chain connects TRBV18 to TRBJ2-5; 7 nucleotides match TRBD1. The CDR3 runs to 14 residues. V was clipped by 4 bases and J by 7 bases; unmatched bases: 9. Germline V gene data show CDR1 as KGHSH and CDR2 as LQKENI. DNA of the CDR3: TGTGCCAGCTCACTTCGACAGGGCCCTGGGACCCAGTACTTC. Translated, it gives CASSLRQGPGTQYF. The full variable domain, in which reference TRBV18 and TRBJ2-5 provide the parts outside the CDR3, is NAGVMQNPRHLVRRRGQEARLRCSPMKGHSHVYWYRQLPEEGLKFMVYLQKENIIDESGMPKERFSAEFPKEGPSILRIQQVVRGDSAAYFCASSLRQGPGTQYFGPGTRLLVL.

A note on this clone: Mismatch with germline at one junction end may stem from a read error. The chain has TRBV3-1 (or the pseudogene TRBV3-2) and TRBJ1-2; 8 bases are shared with TRBD1. The CDR3 has 14 residues. Germline loops: CDR1 LGHDT, CDR2 YNNKEL (reference sequence). The CDR3 region has the DNA TGTGCCAGCAGCCACCGGGACAGGCCCCAACTAGTGCTCTTC. Its protein product is CASSHRDRPQLVLF.

This chain links TRBV10-2 with TRBJ2-2; TRBD2 matches 12 bases. Germline-derived CDR1 and CDR2 are WSHSY and SAAADI. The junction had 2 bases not matched to a gene; V was cut back by 9 bases and J by 0 bases. This CDR3 spans 15 amino acids. The CDR3 DNA is TGCGCCAGTAGGACTAGCGGGGCGAACACCGGGGAGCTGTTTTTT. Protein: CASRTSGANTGELFF.

This chain joins TRBV7-3 and TRBJ2-5, with TRBD2 identical over 9 bases. Germline V CDR1 and CDR2: SGHTA, FQGTGA. The CDR3 sequence is 15 residues long. V shed 1 base and J 5 bases; nucleotides not matched to a gene: 5. The CDR3: CASSLSGGRVETQYF. Here the CDR3 DNA reads TGTGCCAGCAGCTTAAGCGGCGGGAGGGTGGAGACCCAGTACTTC.

This chain joins TRBV4-1 and TRBJ2-7, with 8 nucleotides matching TRBD1. The ends lost 4 bases at V and 5 bases at J; junction bases unmatched: 16. Germline V lookup: CDR1 MGHRA, CDR2 YSYEKL. The CDR3 spans 17 residues. This CDR3 reads CASSLSGQVFSRNEQYF. CDR3 nucleotide sequence: TGCGCCAGCAGCCTCTCGGGACAGGTTTTTAGTAGGAACGAGCAGTACTTC.

CDR3 sequence reads: CASSLGTHNTGELFF. CDR3 nucleotide sequence: TGTGCCAGCAGCTTGGGGACACATAACACCGGGGAGCTGTTTTTT. This chain connects TRBV5-4 to TRBJ2-2; tentative D call: TRBD1 (5 bases). This CDR3 has 15 residues. Germline values: CDR1 SGHNT, CDR2 YYREEE (reference sequence). The V and J ends lost 0 bases and 2 bases respectively, with 8 bases between them.

CDR3 loop: CASSANRGLNTEAFF. In DNA form, the CDR3 reads TGTGCCAGCAGCGCTAACAGGGGGCTGAACACTGAAGCTTTCTTT. The chain is built from TRBV9 and TRBJ1-1, with 9 positions matching TRBD1. J lost 0 bases, V lost 3 bases, and 3 bases had no gene match. The CDR3 is made up of 15 amino acids. Germline CDR1 is SGDLS and CDR2 is YYNGEE.

In this sample, this clone turned up a few times. The rearrangement joins TRBV13 to TRBJ2-7; 7 bases match TRBD1. Per germline, CDR1 PRHDT and CDR2 FYEKMQ (reference sequence). This CDR3 is built from 14 residues. Unmatched junction bases numbered 4, after V lost 5 bases and J lost 0 bases. The CDR3 reads CASSPQGDSYEQYF. The CDR3 bases are TGTGCCAGCAGCCCCCAGGGGGACTCCTACGAGCAGTACTTC.

This chain joins TRBV9 and TRBJ2-1; D unresolved. CDR3 length: 13 residues. CDR1 is SGDLS and CDR2 is YYNGEE in the germline V gene. The V gene lost 0 bases and the J gene lost 5 bases, with 6 bases spanning the gap. The CDR3 reads CASSVGVDNEQFF. The CDR3 DNA follows: TGTGCCAGCAGCGTAGGAGTAGACAATGAGCAGTTCTTC.

This chain links TRBV5-6 with TRBJ1-5; 9 bases fit TRBD1. V was clipped by 3 bases and J by 6 bases; unmatched bases: 13. Germline values: CDR1 SGHDT, CDR2 YYEEEE. The CDR3 runs 17 residues. The DNA of the CDR3 is TGTGCCAGCAGCTGGTCTCGCCGGGACAGGGCGAGTCAGCCCCAGCATTTT. This translates into CASSWSRRDRASQPQHF.

The chain is built from TRBV27 and TRBJ2-3; 7 bases line up with TRBD2. The ends lost 2 bases at V and 4 bases at J; junction bases unmatched: 15. The CDR3 is made up of 18 amino acids. The V gene's germline CDR1 is MNHEY and CDR2 SMNVEV (reference sequence). Here the CDR3 reads CASSLPPWGGASPDTQYF. The CDR3 nucleotides read TGTGCCAGCAGTTTACCCCCCTGGGGGGGAGCGAGCCCAGATACGCAGTATTTT.

V gene TRBV9 combines with J gene TRBJ2-3; 9 bases line up with TRBD2. The junction had 13 bases not matched to a gene; V was cut back by 1 base and J by 1 base. The germline V gene encodes CDR1 SGDLS and CDR2 YYNGEE. The CDR3 contains 19 residues. The CDR3 nucleotides are TGTGCCAGCAGCGTAACTAGCGGGCGCAACCAGCGGGGCACAGATACGCAGTATTTT. Translation: CASSVTSGRNQRGTDTQYF.

The chain employs TRBV10-3 and TRBJ1-2; no clear D. V was shortened by 0 bases and J by 8 bases, with 13 bases between the two germline ends. The CDR3 runs 14 residues. Per germline, CDR1 ENHRY and CDR2 SYGVKD. Here the CDR3 DNA reads TGTGCCATCAGTGAGTCAATTGGCAACCAGGGCTACACCTTC. This gives the protein CAISESIGNQGYTF.

This chain uses TRBV14 with TRBJ2-1; 11 positions match TRBD2. Looked up from germline, CDR1 is SGHDN and CDR2 is FVKESK. V gave up 6 bases and J gave up 7 bases; unmatched junction bases: 11. CDR3 length: 16 residues. CDR3 residues: CASSRHRRTSGNEQFF. For the CDR3, the DNA is TGTGCCAGCAGTCGACACAGGAGGACTAGCGGGAATGAGCAGTTCTTC.

V usage is TRBV18 and J usage is TRBJ2-5; a weak D match, TRBD2 (5 bases). Germline CDR1 and CDR2: KGHSH and LQKENI. Trimming took off 3 bases at V and 2 bases at J, with 7 bases between the two ends. This CDR3 has 13 residues. CDR3 sequence (DNA): TGTGCCAGCTCACCCGGCGGGCAAGAGACCCAGTACTTC. Protein product: CASSPGGQETQYF.